This TCR beta chain derives from a study of T cell responses to AZD1222 COVID-19 vaccine. Background on the study: Investigators merged groups given second doses at roughly 4 or roughly 12 weeks.

A remark on this clone: Its target is not known.

TCRdb's table, derived via immunoSEQ multiplex PCR, lists solely in-frame clones and lacks some. This repertoire shows 110,000 to 150,000 clones, approximately 85% found once; its top ten account for over 7%. Study outcomes and limitations: Spike-specific TCR depth and breadth grew after two AZD1222 doses. Spike-spanning, vaccine-associated CD4 TCRs were dominant at 160-218 and 743-854.

The CDR3 length is 15 residues. The germline CDR1 and CDR2 sequences are MDHEN and SYDVKM. V dropped 6 bases and J dropped 2; count of bases not matched to a gene: 4. V is TRBV28 and J is TRBJ1-5; 10 nucleotides align to TRBD1. This clonotype was obtained from an adult in good health. Source: peripheral blood, taken on day 0 of AZD1222 vaccination. CDR3 amino acids: CASSQGQGGNQPQHF. DNA of the CDR3: TGTGCCAGCAGCCAAGGACAGGGGGGCAATCAGCCCCAGCATTTT.